Described below is a single T cell receptor (beta chain) sequence and its context. The record originates from a study of T cell responses to AZD1222 COVID-19 vaccine. With V trimmed by 6 bases and J by 4 bases, 3 bases remained unmatched. This CDR3 comprises 13 residues. CDR1 and CDR2 from the germline V gene are LNHDA and SQIVND (reference sequence). The method was immunoSEQ multiplex PCR; TCRdb's version includes in-frame clones alone and lacks a portion of them. In the table there are roughly 150,000 clones, about 91% of which are singletons. The chain recombines TRBV19 with TRBJ1-2, with TRBD1 identical over 9 bases. The sequence came from an adult in good health. Source: peripheral blood, taken on day 0 of AZD1222 vaccination. The CDR3 nucleotides are TGTGCCAGTAGATTGGACAGGGGCTATGGCTACACCTTC. Protein: CASRLDRGYGYTF.